This passage covers 14 T cell receptor beta chains from one sample sequenced in a study of T-cell memory formation after mild COVID-19. TCRdb itself ran the 5' RACE reads through MiXCR, one entry per CDR3 protein. Of approximately 350,000 distinct CDR3 sequences listed, 28% are singletons. Sequencing was done on a sample of PBMCs or a T cell subset sorted from them (not recorded which). The receptors come from an adult woman who had mild COVID-19 (a few samples of this study predate the infection). Cell type and time point are not known.

This clonotype was counted a few times. This chain links TRBV12-3 or TRBV12-4 with TRBJ2-1, with a possible D match to TRBD2 (5 bases). The CDR3 has 12 amino acids. Trimming left V 2 bases short and J 11 bases short, with 10 bases between. CDR3 residues: CASSLSRGQQFF. As DNA, the CDR3 is TGTGCCAGCAGTTTAAGCCGGGGTCAGCAGTTCTTC.

The chain combines TRBV14 with TRBJ2-7; 8 positions agree with TRBD2. This CDR3 has 15 amino acids. J was trimmed by 1 base and V by 1 base; bases with no gene match: 3. Germline-derived CDR1 and CDR2 are SGHDN and FVKESK. DNA for the CDR3: TGTGCCAGCAGCCAAGCCCGCGGGGGGTCCTACGAGCAGTACTTC. Its translation is CASSQARGGSYEQYF.

The chain uses TRBV7-3 and TRBJ1-1, with D hard to call. Germline V CDR1 and CDR2: SGHTA, FQGTGA. This CDR3 is built from 14 residues. The V end lost 3 bases, the J end lost 4 bases, and 12 bases lay between the germline ends. CDR3 nucleotide sequence: TGTGCCAGCAGCTTCGACGGGATCGGCACTGAAGCTTTCTTT. The encoded protein is CASSFDGIGTEAFF.

This clonotype has a handful of counts. The chain combines TRBV6-6 with TRBJ1-1; D remains unclear. Germline V lookup: CDR1 MNHNY, CDR2 SVGAGI (reference sequence). Trimming removed 4 bases from V and 1 base from J, with 7 bases in between. The CDR3 contains 13 residues. The CDR3 loop reads CASSSHTNTEAFF. The CDR3 DNA is TGTGCCAGCAGTTCTCACACGAACACTGAAGCTTTCTTT.

CDR3 sequence: CASSLLGHRGKNTEAFF. DNA for the CDR3: TGTGCCAGCAGCTTACTAGGTCACAGGGGTAAGAACACTGAAGCTTTCTTT. The chain uses TRBV13 and TRBJ1-1; 7 bases agree with TRBD1. With 2 bases clipped from V and 1 base from J, the junction kept 10 bases outside the gene matches. Germline V gene sequence: CDR1 PRHDT, CDR2 FYEKMQ (reference sequence). The CDR3 is 17 amino acids.

The CDR3 region is CASSYPGDGYTF. The CDR3 DNA follows: TGCGCCAGCAGCTACCCAGGAGATGGCTACACCTTC. The rearrangement joins TRBV5-1 to TRBJ1-2; no clear D gene. Germline assignment: CDR1 SGHRS and CDR2 YFSETQ. Trimming left V 3 bases short and J 6 bases short, with 9 bases between. This CDR3 region has 12 residues.

This clonotype was detected only a few times. This chain joins TRBV7-9 and TRBJ2-1, with TRBD2 matching over 8 bases. V dropped 3 bases and J dropped 7; count of bases not matched to a gene: 5. CDR3 size: 14 residues. Per the germline V gene, CDR1 is SEHNR and CDR2 is FQNEAQ (reference sequence). This CDR3 is CASSFVGRENEQFF. As DNA, the CDR3 is TGTGCCAGCAGCTTCGTCGGGAGGGAAAATGAGCAGTTCTTC. Together with reference TRBV7-9 and TRBJ2-1, the CDR3 gives the full variable domain: DTGVSQNPRHKITKRGQNVTFRCDPISEHNRLYWYRQTLGQGPEFLTYFQNEAQLEKSRLLSDRFSAERPKGSFSTLEIQRTEQGDSAMYLCASSFVGRENEQFFGPGTRLTVL.

This chain joins TRBV7-9 and TRBJ1-6, with 7 nucleotides matching TRBD1. From germline, CDR1 is SEHNR and CDR2 FQNEAQ (reference sequence). The CDR3 loop spans 15 amino acids. After removal of 0 bases from V and 10 bases from J, the junction contained 6 bases not matched to a gene. The CDR3 sequence: CASSLAEGGRSPLHF. CDR3 DNA sequence: TGTGCCAGCAGCTTAGCGGAAGGGGGCCGGTCACCCCTCCACTTT.

The chain links TRBV12-3 or TRBV12-4 to TRBJ1-5; possible D gene TRBD1, 6 bases. There are 14 residues in the CDR3. V lost 5 bases and J 6 bases, leaving 14 bases between the germline ends. The CDR3 nucleotides are TGTGCCAGCAGTCCCGGGGGGCCTAGTCAGCCCCAGCATTTT. It translates to CASSPGGPSQPQHF.

This clonotype was detected a few times. This chain joins TRBV5-1 and TRBJ2-5; 10 nucleotides line up with TRBD2. The CDR3 spans 16 residues. Germline V gene data show CDR1 as SGHRS and CDR2 as YFSETQ. Trimming removed 0 bases from V and 3 bases from J; junction bases left unmatched: 5. The CDR3 coding sequence is TGCGCCAGCAGCTTGGAAGCGGGGGGGCCGGAAGAGACCCAGTACTTC. Its protein is CASSLEAGGPEETQYF. The complete variable domain, with remaining parts taken from reference TRBV5-1 and TRBJ2-5, reads KAGVTQTPRYLIKTRGQQVTLSCSPISGHRSVSWYQQTPGQGLQFLFEYFSETQRNKGNFPGRFSGRQFSNSRSEMNVSTLELGDSALYLCASSLEAGGPEETQYFGPGTRLLVL.

This clonotype has only a few counts. The chain couples TRBV12-3 or TRBV12-4 to TRBJ2-3; D is ambiguous. Trimming stripped 5 bases from V and 3 bases from J, with 9 bases between. The CDR3 is 13 amino acids. CDR3 loop: CASSPAVTDTQYF. In DNA, the CDR3 is TGTGCCAGCAGTCCCGCTGTAACAGATACGCAGTATTTT.

This chain links TRBV19 with TRBJ2-5, with TRBD1 identical over 9 bases. Per the germline V gene, CDR1 is LNHDA and CDR2 is SQIVND (reference sequence). The CDR3 loop spans 14 amino acids. V lost 8 bases, J lost 5 bases, and 9 bases stayed unmatched. This CDR3 reads CASSSQGARETQYF. CDR3 in DNA: TGTGCCAGTTCTTCACAGGGGGCGAGGGAGACCCAGTACTTC.

This clonotype occurred a few times. V usage is TRBV5-5 and J usage is TRBJ1-3; D unclear. From germline, CDR1 is SGHKS and CDR2 YYEKEE (reference sequence). Trimming removed 0 bases from V and 0 bases from J, with 7 bases in between. This CDR3 spans 15 amino acids. The CDR3 sequence: CASSLGGRSGNTIYF. Here the CDR3 DNA reads TGTGCCAGCAGCTTGGGGGGTCGCTCTGGAAACACCATATATTTT.

This chain joins TRBV20-1 and TRBJ1-5; D unclear. Trimming took off 5 bases at V and 0 bases at J, with 14 bases between the two ends. The CDR3 extends over 15 amino acids. Germline V gene sequence: CDR1 DFQATT, CDR2 SNEGSKA (reference sequence). CDR3 DNA: TGCAGTGCTGCGAACGTAGTTGATAGCAATCAGCCCCAGCATTTT. Amino acids: CSAANVVDSNQPQHF.